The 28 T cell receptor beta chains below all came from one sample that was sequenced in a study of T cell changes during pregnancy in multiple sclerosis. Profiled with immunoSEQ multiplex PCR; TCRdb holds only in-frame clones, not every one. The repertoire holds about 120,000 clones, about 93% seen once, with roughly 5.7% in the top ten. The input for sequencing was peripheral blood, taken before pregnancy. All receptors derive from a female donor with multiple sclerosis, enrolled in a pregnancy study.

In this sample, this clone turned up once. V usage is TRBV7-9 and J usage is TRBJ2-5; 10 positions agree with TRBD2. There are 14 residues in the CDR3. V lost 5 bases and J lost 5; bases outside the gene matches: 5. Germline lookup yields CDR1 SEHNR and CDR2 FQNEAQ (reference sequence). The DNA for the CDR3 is TGTGCCAGCAGCCCTAGCGGGAGAGGCGAGACCCAGTACTTC. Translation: CASSPSGRGETQYF.

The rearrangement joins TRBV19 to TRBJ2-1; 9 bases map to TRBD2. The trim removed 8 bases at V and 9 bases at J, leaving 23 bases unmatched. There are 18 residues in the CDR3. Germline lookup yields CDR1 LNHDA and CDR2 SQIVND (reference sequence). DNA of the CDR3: TGTGCCAGTCGTGGAGGGCTCGGGCTAGCGGGAACGTTGGGTGAGCAGTTCTTC. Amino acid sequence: CASRGGLGLAGTLGEQFF.

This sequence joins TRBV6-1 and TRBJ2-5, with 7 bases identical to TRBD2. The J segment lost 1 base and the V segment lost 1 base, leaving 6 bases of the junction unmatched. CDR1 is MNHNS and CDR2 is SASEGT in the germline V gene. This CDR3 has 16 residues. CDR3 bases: TGTGCCAGCAGTGAAGTGGCGGGAGCCCTCCAAGAGACCCAGTACTTC. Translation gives CASSEVAGALQETQYF.

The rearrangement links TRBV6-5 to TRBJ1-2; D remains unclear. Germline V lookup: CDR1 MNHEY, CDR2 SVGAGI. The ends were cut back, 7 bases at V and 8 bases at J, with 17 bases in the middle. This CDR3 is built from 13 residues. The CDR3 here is CASTLNPTGGYTF. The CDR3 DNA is TGTGCCAGCACACTAAACCCGACGGGGGGCTACACCTTC.

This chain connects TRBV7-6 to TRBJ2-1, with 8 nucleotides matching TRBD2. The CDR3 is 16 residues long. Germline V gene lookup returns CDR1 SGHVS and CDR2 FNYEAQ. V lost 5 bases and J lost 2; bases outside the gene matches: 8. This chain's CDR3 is CASSPRGGGAYNEQFF. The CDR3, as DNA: TGTGCCAGCAGCCCCCGGGGGGGAGGCGCCTACAATGAGCAGTTCTTC. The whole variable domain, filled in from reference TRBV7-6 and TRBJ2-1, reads GAGVSQSPRYKVTKRGQDVALRCDPISGHVSLYWYRQALGQGPEFLTYFNYEAQQDKSGLPNDRFSAERPEGSISTLTIQRTEQRDSAMYRCASSPRGGGAYNEQFFGPGTRLTVL.

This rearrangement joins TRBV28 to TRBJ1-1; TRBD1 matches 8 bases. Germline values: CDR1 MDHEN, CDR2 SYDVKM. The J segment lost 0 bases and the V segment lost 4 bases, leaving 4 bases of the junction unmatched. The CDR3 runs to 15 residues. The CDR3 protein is CASSSTGAMNTEAFF. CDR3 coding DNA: TGTGCCAGCAGTTCGACAGGGGCGATGAACACTGAAGCTTTCTTT.

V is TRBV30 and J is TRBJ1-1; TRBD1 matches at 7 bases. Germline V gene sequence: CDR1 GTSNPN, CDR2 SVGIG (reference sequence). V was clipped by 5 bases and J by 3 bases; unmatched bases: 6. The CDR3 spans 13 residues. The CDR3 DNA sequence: TGTGCCTGGGCAAGACAGGGCGACACTGAAGCTTTCTTT. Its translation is CAWARQGDTEAFF. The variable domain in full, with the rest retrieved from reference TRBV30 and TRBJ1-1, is SQTIHQWPATLVQPVGSPLSLECTVEGTSNPNLYWYRQAAGRGLQLLFYSVGIGQISSEVPQNLSASRPQDRQFILSSKKLLLSDSGFYLCAWARQGDTEAFFGQGTRLTVV.

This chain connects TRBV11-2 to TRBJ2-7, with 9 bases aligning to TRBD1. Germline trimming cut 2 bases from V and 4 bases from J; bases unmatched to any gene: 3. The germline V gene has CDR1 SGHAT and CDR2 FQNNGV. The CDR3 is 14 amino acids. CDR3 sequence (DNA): TGTGCCAGCAGCTTATCTGACAGGGGGTACGAGCAGTACTTC. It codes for CASSLSDRGYEQYF. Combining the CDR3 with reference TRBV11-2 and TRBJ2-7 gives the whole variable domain EAGVAQSPRYKIIEKRQSVAFWCNPISGHATLYWYQQILGQGPKLLIQFQNNGVVDDSQLPKDRFSAERLKGVDSTLKIQPAKLEDSAVYLCASSLSDRGYEQYFGPGTRLTVT.

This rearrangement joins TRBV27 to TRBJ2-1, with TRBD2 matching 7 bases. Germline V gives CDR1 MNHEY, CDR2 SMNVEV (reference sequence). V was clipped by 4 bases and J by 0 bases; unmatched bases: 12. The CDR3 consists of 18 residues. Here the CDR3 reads CASSSARLAHSSYNEQFF. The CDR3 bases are TGTGCCAGCAGTTCCGCCAGACTAGCACATAGCTCCTACAATGAGCAGTTCTTC.

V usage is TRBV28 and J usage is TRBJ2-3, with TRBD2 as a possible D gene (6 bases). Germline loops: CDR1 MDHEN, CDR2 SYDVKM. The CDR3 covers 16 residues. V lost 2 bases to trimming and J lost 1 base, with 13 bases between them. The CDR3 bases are TGTGCCAGCAGTTTAAATCCGGGAGTGGGCACAGATACGCAGTATTTT. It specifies CASSLNPGVGTDTQYF.

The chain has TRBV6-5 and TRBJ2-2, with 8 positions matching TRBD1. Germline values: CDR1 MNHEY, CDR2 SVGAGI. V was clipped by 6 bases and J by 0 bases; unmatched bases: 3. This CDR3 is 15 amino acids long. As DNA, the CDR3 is TGTGCCAGCAGCAGGGGACAGGCGAACACCGGGGAGCTGTTTTTT. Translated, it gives CASSRGQANTGELFF.

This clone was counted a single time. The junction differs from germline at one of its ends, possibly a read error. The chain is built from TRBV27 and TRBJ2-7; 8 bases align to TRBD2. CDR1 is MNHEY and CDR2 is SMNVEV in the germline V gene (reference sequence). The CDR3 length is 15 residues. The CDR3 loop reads CASSVSGLGAYEQYF. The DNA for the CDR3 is TGTGCCAGCAGTGTATCGGGACTAGGAGCCTACGAGCAGTACTTC.

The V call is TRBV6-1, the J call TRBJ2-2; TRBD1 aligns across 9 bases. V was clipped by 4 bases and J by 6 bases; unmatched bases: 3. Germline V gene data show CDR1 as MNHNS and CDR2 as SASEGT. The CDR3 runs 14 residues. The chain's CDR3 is CASSARTGAGELFF. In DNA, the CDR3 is TGTGCCAGCAGTGCCAGGACAGGGGCCGGGGAGCTGTTTTTT.

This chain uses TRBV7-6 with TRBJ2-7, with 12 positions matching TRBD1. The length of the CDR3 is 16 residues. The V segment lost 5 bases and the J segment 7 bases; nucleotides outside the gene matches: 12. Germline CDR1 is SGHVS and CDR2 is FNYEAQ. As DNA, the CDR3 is TGTGCCAGCAGCGGGGGGCCGGGACAGGGGGCCGGGGAGCAGTACTTC. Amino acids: CASSGGPGQGAGEQYF.

The CDR3 region is CASSLKLSPDTQYF. CDR3 DNA sequence: TGTGCCAGCAGTTTAAAGCTTTCTCCAGATACGCAGTATTTT. V and J are TRBV27 and TRBJ2-3; no definite D call. Germline V CDR1 and CDR2: MNHEY, SMNVEV (reference sequence). The CDR3 is made up of 14 amino acids. V shed 2 bases and J shed 4 bases, with 10 bases lying between them.

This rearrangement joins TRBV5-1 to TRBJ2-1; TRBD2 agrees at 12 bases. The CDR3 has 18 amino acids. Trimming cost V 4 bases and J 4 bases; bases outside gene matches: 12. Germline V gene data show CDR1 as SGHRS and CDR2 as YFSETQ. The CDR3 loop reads CASSRGLAGPIRYNEQFF. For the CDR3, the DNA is TGCGCCAGCAGCCGGGGACTAGCGGGCCCAATACGATACAATGAGCAGTTCTTC. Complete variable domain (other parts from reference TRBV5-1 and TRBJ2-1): KAGVTQTPRYLIKTRGQQVTLSCSPISGHRSVSWYQQTPGQGLQFLFEYFSETQRNKGNFPGRFSGRQFSNSRSEMNVSTLELGDSALYLCASSRGLAGPIRYNEQFFGPGTRLTVL.

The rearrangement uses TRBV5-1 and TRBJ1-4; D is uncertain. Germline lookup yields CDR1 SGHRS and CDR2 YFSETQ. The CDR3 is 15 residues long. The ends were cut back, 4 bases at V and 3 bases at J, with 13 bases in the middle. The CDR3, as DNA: TGCGCCAGCAGCCGGGGAGGGAGGGCTAATGAAAAACTGTTTTTT. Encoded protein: CASSRGGRANEKLFF.

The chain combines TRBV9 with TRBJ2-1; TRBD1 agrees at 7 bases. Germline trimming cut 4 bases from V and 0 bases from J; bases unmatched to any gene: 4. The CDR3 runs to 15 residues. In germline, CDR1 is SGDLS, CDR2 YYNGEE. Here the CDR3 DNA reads TGTGCCAGCAGCCCAGAGGGGGCCTCCTACAATGAGCAGTTCTTC. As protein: CASSPEGASYNEQFF.

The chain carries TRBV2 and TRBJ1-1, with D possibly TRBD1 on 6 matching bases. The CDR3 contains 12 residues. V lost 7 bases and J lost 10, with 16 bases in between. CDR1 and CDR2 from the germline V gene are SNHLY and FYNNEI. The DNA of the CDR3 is TGTGCCAGCAAGGGGGAGGGTATGTTAGCTTTCTTT. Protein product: CASKGEGMLAFF.

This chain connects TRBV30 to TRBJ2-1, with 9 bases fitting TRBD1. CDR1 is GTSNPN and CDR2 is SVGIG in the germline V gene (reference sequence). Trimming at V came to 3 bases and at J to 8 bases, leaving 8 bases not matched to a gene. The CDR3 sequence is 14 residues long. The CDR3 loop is CAWSPLRTGDEQFF. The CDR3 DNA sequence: TGTGCCTGGAGCCCCCTCCGGACAGGGGATGAGCAGTTCTTC.

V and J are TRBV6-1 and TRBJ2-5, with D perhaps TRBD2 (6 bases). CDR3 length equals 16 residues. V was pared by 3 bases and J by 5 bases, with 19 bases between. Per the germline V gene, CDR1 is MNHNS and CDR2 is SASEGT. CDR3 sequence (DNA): TGTGCCAGCAGTGATCAATCTCGGGGGAGCGGTGAGACCCAGTACTTC. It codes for CASSDQSRGSGETQYF.

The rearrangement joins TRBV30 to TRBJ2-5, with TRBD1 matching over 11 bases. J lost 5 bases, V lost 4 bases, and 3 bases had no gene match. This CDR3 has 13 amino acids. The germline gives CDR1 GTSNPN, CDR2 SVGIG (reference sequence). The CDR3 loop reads CAWNRDRGETQYF. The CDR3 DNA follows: TGTGCCTGGAACCGGGACAGGGGGGAGACCCAGTACTTC.

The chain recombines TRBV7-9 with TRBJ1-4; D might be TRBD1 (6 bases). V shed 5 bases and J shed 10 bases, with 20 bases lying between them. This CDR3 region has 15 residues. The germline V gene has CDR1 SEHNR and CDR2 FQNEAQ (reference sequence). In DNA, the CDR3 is TGTGCCAGCAGCCCTAGCGGGGCAGGGGAGCGAAAACTGTTTTTT. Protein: CASSPSGAGERKLFF.

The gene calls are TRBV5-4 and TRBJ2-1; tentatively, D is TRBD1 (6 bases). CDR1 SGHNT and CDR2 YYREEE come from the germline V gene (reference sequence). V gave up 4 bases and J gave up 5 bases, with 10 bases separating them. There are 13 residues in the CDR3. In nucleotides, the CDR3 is TGTGCCAGCAGCAAGGGGGTCGACAATGAGCAGTTCTTC. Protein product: CASSKGVDNEQFF.

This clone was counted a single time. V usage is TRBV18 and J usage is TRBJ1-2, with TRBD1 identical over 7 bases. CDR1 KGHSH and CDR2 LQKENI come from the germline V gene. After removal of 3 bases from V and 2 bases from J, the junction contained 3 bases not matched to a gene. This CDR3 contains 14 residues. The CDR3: CASSPGQLNYGYTF. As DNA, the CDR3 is TGTGCCAGCTCACCGGGACAGCTAAACTATGGCTACACCTTC. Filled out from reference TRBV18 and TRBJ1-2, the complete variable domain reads NAGVMQNPRHLVRRRGQEARLRCSPMKGHSHVYWYRQLPEEGLKFMVYLQKENIIDESGMPKERFSAEFPKEGPSILRIQQVVRGDSAAYFCASSPGQLNYGYTFGSGTRLTVV.

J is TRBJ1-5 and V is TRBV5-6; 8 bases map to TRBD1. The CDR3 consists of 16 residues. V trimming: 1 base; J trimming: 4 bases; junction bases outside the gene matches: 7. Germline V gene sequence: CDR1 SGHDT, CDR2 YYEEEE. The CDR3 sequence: CASSLWLWTGNQPQHF. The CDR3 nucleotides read TGTGCCAGCAGCTTGTGGCTATGGACAGGGAATCAGCCCCAGCATTTT.

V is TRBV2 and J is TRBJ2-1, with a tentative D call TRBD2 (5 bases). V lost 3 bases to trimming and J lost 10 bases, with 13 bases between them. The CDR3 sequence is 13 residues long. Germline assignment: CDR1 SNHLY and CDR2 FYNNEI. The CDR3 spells CASSDRDLVEQFF. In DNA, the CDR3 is TGTGCCAGCAGTGATCGGGATCTTGTCGAGCAGTTCTTC.

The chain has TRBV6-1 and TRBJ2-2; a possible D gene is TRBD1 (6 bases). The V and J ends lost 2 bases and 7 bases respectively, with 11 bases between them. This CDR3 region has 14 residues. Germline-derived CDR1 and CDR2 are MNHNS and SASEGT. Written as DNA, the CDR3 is TGTGCCAGCAGTGAAACTCAGGGGAACGGGGAGCTGTTTTTT. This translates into CASSETQGNGELFF.